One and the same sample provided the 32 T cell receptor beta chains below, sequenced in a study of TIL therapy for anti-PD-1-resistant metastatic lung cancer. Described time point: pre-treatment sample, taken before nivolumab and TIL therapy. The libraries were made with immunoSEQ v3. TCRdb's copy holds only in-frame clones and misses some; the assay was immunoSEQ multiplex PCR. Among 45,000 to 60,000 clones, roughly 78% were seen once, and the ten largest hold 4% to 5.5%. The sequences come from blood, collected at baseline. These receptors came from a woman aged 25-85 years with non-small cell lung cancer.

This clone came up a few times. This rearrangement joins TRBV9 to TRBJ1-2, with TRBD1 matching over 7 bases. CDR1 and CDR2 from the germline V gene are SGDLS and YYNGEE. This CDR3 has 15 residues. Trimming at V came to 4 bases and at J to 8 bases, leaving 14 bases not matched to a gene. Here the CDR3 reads CASSSRQGGLWGYTF. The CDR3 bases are TGTGCCAGCAGCTCACGACAGGGCGGCCTCTGGGGCTACACCTTC.

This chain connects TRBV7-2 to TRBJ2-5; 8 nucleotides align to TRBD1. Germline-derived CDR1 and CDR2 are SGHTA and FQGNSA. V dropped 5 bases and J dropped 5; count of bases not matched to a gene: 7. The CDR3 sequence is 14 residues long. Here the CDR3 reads CASSPGQGGETQYF. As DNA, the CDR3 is TGTGCCAGCAGCCCAGGACAGGGCGGGGAGACCCAGTACTTC.

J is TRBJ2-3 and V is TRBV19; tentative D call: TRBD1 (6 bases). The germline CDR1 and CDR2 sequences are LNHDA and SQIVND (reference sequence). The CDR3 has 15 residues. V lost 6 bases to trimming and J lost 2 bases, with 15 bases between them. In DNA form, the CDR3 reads TGTGCCAGTAGGCACCCGGGACACATCACAGATACGCAGTATTTT. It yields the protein CASRHPGHITDTQYF.

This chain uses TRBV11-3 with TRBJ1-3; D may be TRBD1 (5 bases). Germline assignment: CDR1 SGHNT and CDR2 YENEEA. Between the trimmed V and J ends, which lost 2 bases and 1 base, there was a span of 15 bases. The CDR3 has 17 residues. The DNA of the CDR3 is TGTGCCAGCAGCTTACCCCGGGCGGGGACTTCTGGAAACACCATATATTTT. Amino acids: CASSLPRAGTSGNTIYF.

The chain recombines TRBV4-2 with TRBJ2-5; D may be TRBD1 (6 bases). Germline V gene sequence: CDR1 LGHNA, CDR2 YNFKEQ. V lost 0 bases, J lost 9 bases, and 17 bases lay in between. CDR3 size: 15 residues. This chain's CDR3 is CASSQDNADSSSQYF. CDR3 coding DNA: TGTGCCAGCAGCCAAGATAATGCGGACAGTTCCTCCCAGTACTTC.

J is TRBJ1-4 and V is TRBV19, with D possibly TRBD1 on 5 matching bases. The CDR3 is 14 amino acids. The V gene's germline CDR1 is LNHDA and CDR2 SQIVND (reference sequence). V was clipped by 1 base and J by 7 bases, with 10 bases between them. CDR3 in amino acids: CASSIGQISEKLFF. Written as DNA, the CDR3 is TGTGCCAGTAGTATAGGACAGATTTCTGAAAAACTGTTTTTT. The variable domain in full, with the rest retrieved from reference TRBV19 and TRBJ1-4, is DGGITQSPKYLFRKEGQNVTLSCEQNLNHDAMYWYRQDPGQGLRLIYYSQIVNDFQKGDIAEGYSVSREKKESFPLTVTSAQKNPTAFYLCASSIGQISEKLFFGSGTQLSVL.

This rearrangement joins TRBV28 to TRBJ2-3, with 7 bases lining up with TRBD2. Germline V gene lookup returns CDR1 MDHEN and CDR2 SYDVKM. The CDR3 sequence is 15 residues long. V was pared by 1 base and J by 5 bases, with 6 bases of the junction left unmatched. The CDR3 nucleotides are TGTGCCAGCAGTTTATCAGGACTAGTAGTAGATACGCAGTATTTT. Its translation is CASSLSGLVVDTQYF.

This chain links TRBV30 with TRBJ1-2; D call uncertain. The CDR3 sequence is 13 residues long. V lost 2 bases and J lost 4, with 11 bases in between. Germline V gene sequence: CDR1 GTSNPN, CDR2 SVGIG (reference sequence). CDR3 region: CAWSHGEPYGYTF. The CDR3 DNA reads TGTGCCTGGAGTCATGGAGAGCCCTATGGCTACACCTTC.

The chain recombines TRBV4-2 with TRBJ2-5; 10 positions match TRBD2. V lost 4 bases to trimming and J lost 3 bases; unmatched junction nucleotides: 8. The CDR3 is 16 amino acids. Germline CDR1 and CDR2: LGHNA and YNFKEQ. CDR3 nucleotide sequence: TGTGCCAGCAGCCCTTGGACTAGCGGAGGGGAAGAGACCCAGTACTTC. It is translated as CASSPWTSGGEETQYF.

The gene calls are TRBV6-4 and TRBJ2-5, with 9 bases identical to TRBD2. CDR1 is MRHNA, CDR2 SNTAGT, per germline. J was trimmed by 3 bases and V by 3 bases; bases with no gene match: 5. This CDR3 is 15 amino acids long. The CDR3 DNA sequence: TGTGCCAGCAGTGAAAGAGCGGGGGGTGAAGAGACCCAGTACTTC. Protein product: CASSERAGGEETQYF.

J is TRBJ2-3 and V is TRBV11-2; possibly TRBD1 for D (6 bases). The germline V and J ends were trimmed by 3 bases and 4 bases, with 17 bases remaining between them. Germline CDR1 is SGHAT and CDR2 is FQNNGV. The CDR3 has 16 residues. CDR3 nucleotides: TGTGCCAGCAGCTTTTTACCGGGACATCTCCCAGATACGCAGTATTTT. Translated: CASSFLPGHLPDTQYF.

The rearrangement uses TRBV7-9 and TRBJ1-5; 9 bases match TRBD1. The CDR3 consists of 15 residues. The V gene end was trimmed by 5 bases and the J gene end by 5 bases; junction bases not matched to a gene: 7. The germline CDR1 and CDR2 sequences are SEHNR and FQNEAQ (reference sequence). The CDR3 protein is CASSVGTGSYQPQHF. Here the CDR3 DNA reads TGTGCCAGCAGCGTTGGGACAGGGTCATATCAGCCCCAGCATTTT.

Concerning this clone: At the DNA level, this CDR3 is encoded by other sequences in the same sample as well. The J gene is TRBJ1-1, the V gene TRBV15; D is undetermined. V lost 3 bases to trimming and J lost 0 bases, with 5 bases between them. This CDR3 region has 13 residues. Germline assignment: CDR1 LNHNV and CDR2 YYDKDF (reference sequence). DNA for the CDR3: TGTGCCACCAGCAGGGAGATGAACACTGAAGCTTTCTTT. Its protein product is CATSREMNTEAFF.

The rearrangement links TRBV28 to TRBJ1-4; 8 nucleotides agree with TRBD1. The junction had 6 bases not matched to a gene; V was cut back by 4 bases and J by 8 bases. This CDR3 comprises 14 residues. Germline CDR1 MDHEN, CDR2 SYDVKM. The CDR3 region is CASSSGQVREKLFF. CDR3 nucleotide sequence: TGTGCCAGCAGTTCGGGACAGGTACGCGAAAAACTGTTTTTT.

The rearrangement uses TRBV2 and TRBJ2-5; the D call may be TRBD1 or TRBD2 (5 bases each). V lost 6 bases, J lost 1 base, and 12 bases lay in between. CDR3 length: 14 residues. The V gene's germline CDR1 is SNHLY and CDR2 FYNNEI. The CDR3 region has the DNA TGTGCCAGCAGCCCGGGACCCCTCCAAGAGACCCAGTACTTC. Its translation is CASSPGPLQETQYF.

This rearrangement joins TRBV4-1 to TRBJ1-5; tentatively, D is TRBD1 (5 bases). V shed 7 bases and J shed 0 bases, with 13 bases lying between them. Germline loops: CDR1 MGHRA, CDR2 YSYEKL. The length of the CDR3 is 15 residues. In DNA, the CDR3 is TGCGCCAGCACCCCAGGGCTGACTAGCAATCAGCCCCAGCATTTT. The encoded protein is CASTPGLTSNQPQHF.

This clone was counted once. For the CDR3, the DNA is TGTGCCAGCGCCGCAGGGGCCGCCGTTTACGAGCAGTACTTC. Protein: CASAAGAAVYEQYF. This chain links TRBV5-6 with TRBJ2-7; D might be TRBD1 (6 bases). Germline CDR1 SGHDT, CDR2 YYEEEE. The V gene lost 7 bases and the J gene lost 4 bases, with 18 bases spanning the gap. CDR3 length: 14 residues. The entire variable domain, with the rest obtained from reference TRBV5-6 and TRBJ2-7, is as follows: DAGVTQSPTHLIKTRGQQVTLRCSPKSGHDTVSWYQQALGQGPQFIFQYYEEEERQRGNFPDRFSGHQFPNYSSELNVNALLLGDSALYLCASAAGAAVYEQYFGPGTRLTVT.

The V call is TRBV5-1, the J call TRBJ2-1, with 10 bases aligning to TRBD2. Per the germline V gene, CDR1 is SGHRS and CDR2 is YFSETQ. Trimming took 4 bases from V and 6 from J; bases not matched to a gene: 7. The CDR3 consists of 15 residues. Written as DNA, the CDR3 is TGCGCCAGCAGCATACTAGCGGGAAAAACCAATGAGCAGTTCTTC. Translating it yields CASSILAGKTNEQFF.

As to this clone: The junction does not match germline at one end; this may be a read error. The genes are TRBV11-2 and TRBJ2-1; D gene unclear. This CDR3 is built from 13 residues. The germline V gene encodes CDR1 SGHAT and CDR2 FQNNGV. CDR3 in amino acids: CASSHETWGEQFF. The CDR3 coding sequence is TGCGCCAGCAGCCACGAGACCTGGGGTGAGCAGTTCTTC.

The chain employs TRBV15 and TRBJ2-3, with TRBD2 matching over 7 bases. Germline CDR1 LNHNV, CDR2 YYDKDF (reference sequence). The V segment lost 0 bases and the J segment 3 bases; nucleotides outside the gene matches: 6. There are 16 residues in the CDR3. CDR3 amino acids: CATSRDAGATTDTQYF. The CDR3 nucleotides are TGTGCCACCAGCAGAGACGCGGGAGCAACTACAGATACGCAGTATTTT. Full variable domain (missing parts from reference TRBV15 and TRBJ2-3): DAMVIQNPRYQVTQFGKPVTLSCSQTLNHNVMYWYQQKSSQAPKLLFHYYDKDFNNEADTPDNFQSRRPNTSFCFLDIRSPGLGDTAMYLCATSRDAGATTDTQYFGPGTRLTVL.

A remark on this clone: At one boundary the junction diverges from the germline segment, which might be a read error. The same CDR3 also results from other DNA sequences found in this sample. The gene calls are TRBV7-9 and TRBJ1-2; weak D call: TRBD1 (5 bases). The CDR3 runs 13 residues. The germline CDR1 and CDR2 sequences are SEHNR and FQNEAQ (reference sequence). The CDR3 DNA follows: TGTGCTAGCAGCCGAATCGACAGATATGGCTACACCTTC. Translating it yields CASSRIDRYGYTF.

CDR3 bases: TGTGCCAGCAGCTCCAAACAGGGTGCAACTAATGAAAAACTGTTTTTT. This translates into CASSSKQGATNEKLFF. The chain recombines TRBV5-6 with TRBJ1-4, with D possibly matching TRBD1 (6 bases). From germline, CDR1 is SGHDT and CDR2 YYEEEE. Trimming removed 3 bases at V and 0 bases at J, with 12 bases between. The CDR3 totals 16 residues.

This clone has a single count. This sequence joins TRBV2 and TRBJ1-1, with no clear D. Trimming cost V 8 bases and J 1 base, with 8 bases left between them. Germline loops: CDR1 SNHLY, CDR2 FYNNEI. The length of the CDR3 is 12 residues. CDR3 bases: TGTGCCAGCGAAGTTACGAACACTGAAGCTTTCTTT. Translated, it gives CASEVTNTEAFF. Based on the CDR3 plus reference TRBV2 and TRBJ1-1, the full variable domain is EPEVTQTPSHQVTQMGQEVILRCVPISNHLYFYWYRQILGQKVEFLVSFYNNEISEKSEIFDDQFSVERPDGSNFTLKIRSTKLEDSAMYFCASEVTNTEAFFGQGTRLTVV.

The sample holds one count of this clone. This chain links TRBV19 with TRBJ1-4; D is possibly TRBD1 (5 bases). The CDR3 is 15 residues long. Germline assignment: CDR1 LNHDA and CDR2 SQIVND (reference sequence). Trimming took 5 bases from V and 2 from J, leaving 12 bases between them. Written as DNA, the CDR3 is TGTGCCAGTAGTTCACCGACAGCTACTAATGAAAAACTGTTTTTT. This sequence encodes CASSSPTATNEKLFF. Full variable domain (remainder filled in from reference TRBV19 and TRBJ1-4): DGGITQSPKYLFRKEGQNVTLSCEQNLNHDAMYWYRQDPGQGLRLIYYSQIVNDFQKGDIAEGYSVSREKKESFPLTVTSAQKNPTAFYLCASSSPTATNEKLFFGSGTQLSVL.

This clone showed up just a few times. CDR3 nucleotide sequence: TGCGCCAGCAGCTTGGTTAGCGGGGTGAACACCGGGGAGCTGTTTTTT. Translated, it gives CASSLVSGVNTGELFF. This rearrangement joins TRBV5-1 to TRBJ2-2, with 8 bases identical to TRBD2. This CDR3 spans 16 amino acids. With 0 bases clipped from V and 1 base from J, the junction kept 2 bases outside the gene matches. Germline values: CDR1 SGHRS, CDR2 YFSETQ.

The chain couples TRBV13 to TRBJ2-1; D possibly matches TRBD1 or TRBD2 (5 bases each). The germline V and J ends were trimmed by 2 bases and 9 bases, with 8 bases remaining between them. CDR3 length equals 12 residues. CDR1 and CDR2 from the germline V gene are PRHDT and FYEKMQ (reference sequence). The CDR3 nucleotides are TGTGCCAGCAGCTTAAAGGGGACTGAGCAGTTCTTC. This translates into CASSLKGTEQFF.

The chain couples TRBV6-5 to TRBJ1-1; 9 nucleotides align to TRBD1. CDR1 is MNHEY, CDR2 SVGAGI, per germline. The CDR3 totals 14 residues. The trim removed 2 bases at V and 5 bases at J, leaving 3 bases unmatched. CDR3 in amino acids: CASSYGTGWTEAFF. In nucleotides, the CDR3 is TGTGCCAGCAGTTACGGGACAGGGTGGACTGAAGCTTTCTTT.

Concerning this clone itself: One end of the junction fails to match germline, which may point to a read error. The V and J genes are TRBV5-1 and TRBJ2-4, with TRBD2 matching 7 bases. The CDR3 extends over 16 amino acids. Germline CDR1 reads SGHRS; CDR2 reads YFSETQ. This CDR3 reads CASSRGDGGAKNIQYF. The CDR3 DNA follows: TGCGCCAGCAGCCGGGGGGATGGGGGAGCCAAAAACATTCAGTACTTT.

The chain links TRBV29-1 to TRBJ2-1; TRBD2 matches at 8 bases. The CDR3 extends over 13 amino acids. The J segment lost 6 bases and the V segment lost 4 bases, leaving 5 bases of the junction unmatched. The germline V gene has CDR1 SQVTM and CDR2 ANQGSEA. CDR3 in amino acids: CSVGSGSSNEQFF. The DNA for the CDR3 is TGCAGCGTTGGAAGCGGGAGCTCCAATGAGCAGTTCTTC.

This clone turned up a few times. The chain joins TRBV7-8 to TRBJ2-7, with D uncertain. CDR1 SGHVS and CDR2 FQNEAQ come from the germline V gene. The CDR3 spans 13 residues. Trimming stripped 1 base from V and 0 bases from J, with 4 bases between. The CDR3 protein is CASSLGHSYEQYF. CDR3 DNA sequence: TGTGCCAGCAGCTTAGGACACTCCTACGAGCAGTACTTC.

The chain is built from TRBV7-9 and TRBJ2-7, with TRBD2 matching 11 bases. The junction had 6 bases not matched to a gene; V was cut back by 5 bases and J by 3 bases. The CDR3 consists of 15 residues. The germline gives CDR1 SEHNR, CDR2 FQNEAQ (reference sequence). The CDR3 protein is CASSPSGRFFYEQYF. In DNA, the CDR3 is TGTGCCAGCAGCCCTAGCGGGAGGTTCTTCTACGAGCAGTACTTC.

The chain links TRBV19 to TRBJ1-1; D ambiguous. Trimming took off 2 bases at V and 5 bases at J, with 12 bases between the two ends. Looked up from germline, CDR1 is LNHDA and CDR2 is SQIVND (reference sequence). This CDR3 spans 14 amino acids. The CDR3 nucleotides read TGTGCCAGTAGTATAAACCATTTGGATACTGAAGCTTTCTTT. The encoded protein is CASSINHLDTEAFF.